The source of this TCR beta chain is a study of blood T cells in healthy people across ages (dated by TCRdb to 2013 to 2016). General notes on the study: Template switching captured roughly one uniquely barcoded TCR beta cDNA molecule per two T cells in model experiments. Age-related changes in TCR beta repertoire diversity were measured in the study by deep sequencing normalized with unique cDNA molecular identifiers. The donors were divided into four age groups: young (average about 15 years), middle-aged (about 39), aged (about 62) and long-lived (around 87). To avoid experimental bias, donors of different ages were distributed randomly across sequencing lanes. Two additional independent replicas of 1 million unique cDNA reads from the same blood draw were analyzed for two donors (one aged 18 to 30 and one aged 80 or older). The study at large found these results: Compared with the aged group, the long-lived group had more naive CD4+ T cells, fewer expanded clones and increased TCR diversity, suggesting age selection. Because the CMV infection status of the donors was unknown, age-related changes in expanded clonotypes may potentially have been confounded. Observed TCR beta diversity per million T cells fell roughly linearly with age, and a significant reduction was already apparent by age around 40. Since profiling was done on bulk unsorted PBMCs, naive and antigen-experienced compartments could not be conclusively compared. The percentage of naive T cells measured by flow cytometry correlated strongly with observed TCR beta diversity. Estimates of total diversity based on one million sequenced T cells were considered lower bounds and underestimates.

Spanning cysteine to phenylalanine, the CDR3 consists of 16 amino acids. Solely the CDR3 DNA is kept, with 48 bases framed from the first base. The V and J ends are trimmed by 3 bases and 4 bases, leaving 20 bases between them. CDR1 and CDR2 were assigned from the germline V gene (reference sequence) as DFQATT and SNEGSKA. The receptor library was made with 5' RACE. Sequenced on an Illumina HiSeq 2500. The second PCR ran for about 7 to 11 cycles and used a J-beta primer mix along with a sample-barcoded 5' primer. A template-switch 5' adaptor carrying 12 random nucleotides introduced a unique molecular identifier onto each TCR beta cDNA molecule. Each sample yielded at least 2.5 million CDR3-containing paired-end reads. All of the RNA was converted into first-strand cDNA using the Mint cDNA synthesis kit, with a TRBC-specific oligonucleotide serving as the primer. Following uracil-DNA glycosylase treatment, all cDNA underwent a first 18-cycle PCR with the universal primers M1SS and BC2_uni_R. The source study handled its data this way. For normalization, 1 million high-quality reads were randomly selected from each sample, with every read carrying a distinct molecular identifier. Instead of being binned into consensus sequences, reads that shared molecular identifiers were thrown out. MiTCR, run with a Q25 quality threshold and the strictest error-elimination algorithm, handled CDR3 identification, clonotype clustering and error correction. A nonparametric unseen species model with Euler transformation was used to estimate lower-bound total TCR beta diversity. In-frame beta chains were kept once TCRdb had trimmed the public reads at Q25 with fastp and called clones with MiXCR. Rows with one shared CDR3 protein collapse into an entry with the most common genes and DNA. The V and J calls were determined by TCRdb, not by the authors. The sample data list around 970,000 distinct CDR3 sequences, and 45% to 60% of these were observed just once. Together, the top ten hold around 21% of the sample.

Regarding this clonotype: There is no known antigen for this receptor. No per-base quality is available; no much larger clone lies one base away.

The donors were a few dozen Caucasian individuals from Russia, aged 6 to 90 years, who were systemically healthy. Each donor gave 8 to 10 milliliters of peripheral blood, drawn into EDTA-treated Vacutainer tubes. Ficoll-Paque density-gradient centrifugation was used to isolate PBMCs, with at least 7 million obtained per sample. Trizol reagent was used to extract total RNA from the PBMCs, yielding at least 5.5 micrograms per sample. For every donor, an aliquot of PBMCs went through flow cytometry to measure the percentages of naive CD45RAhigh/CD27high T cells. The sequence joins TRBV20-1 to TRBJ2-3, with the identity of the D gene unclear. The TCR sequence derives from a woman aged 60 to 75 in good health. Sequencing was performed on blood. The CDR3 here reads CSARDNTLMAPDTQYF. The DNA reads TGCAGTGCTAGGGATAATACTCTCATGGCCCCAGATACGCAGTATTTT.